One and the same sample provided the 18 T cell receptor beta chains below, sequenced in a study of blood T cell repertoires in COVID-19. Repertoires were generated with immunoSEQ multiplex PCR, while TCRdb's copy carries only in-frame clones and drops some. The data contain 100,000 to 150,000 clones, almost 70% of them singletons. Material for sequencing was peripheral blood. The source of these receptors is a woman aged 70-85 years with acute or convalescent COVID-19.

The rearrangement uses TRBV9 and TRBJ2-1, with TRBD1 as a possible D gene (5 bases). The CDR3 has 16 residues. With 4 bases removed from V and 0 bases from J, the gap between germline ends came to 14 bases. Germline CDR1 is SGDLS and CDR2 is YYNGEE. The CDR3 here is CASSPRGRGSYNEQFF. DNA for the CDR3: TGTGCCAGCAGCCCAAGAGGTAGGGGCTCCTACAATGAGCAGTTCTTC.

This clone was observed many times. This chain joins TRBV10-1 and TRBJ2-7; 12 nucleotides line up with TRBD2. The CDR3 loop spans 13 amino acids. CDR1 is WNHNN, CDR2 SYGVQD, per germline (reference sequence). The junction had 3 bases not matched to a gene; V was cut back by 10 bases and J by 2 bases. The CDR3 DNA reads as TGCGCCACCTCTAGCGGGGGGGCCTACGAGCAGTACTTC. It yields the protein CATSSGGAYEQYF.

The chain employs TRBV28 and TRBJ2-7; the match to TRBD2 covers 7 bases. The CDR3 consists of 14 residues. Germline CDR1 is MDHEN and CDR2 is SYDVKM. V gave up 6 bases and J gave up 2 bases; unmatched junction bases: 7. The CDR3 loop reads CASSLGGWTYEQYF. The CDR3 coding sequence is TGTGCCAGCAGCCTCGGGGGGTGGACCTACGAGCAGTACTTC.

J is TRBJ2-2 and V is TRBV5-6; D is undetermined. With 0 bases removed from V and 6 bases from J, the gap between germline ends came to 6 bases. The length of the CDR3 is 13 residues. Germline V CDR1 and CDR2: SGHDT, YYEEEE. The chain's CDR3 is CASSLVEPGELFF. The CDR3, as DNA: TGTGCCAGCAGCTTGGTTGAGCCCGGGGAGCTGTTTTTT.

This clone was recorded at least ten times. This chain joins TRBV19 and TRBJ2-7, with 12 bases identical to TRBD1. CDR3 length: 16 residues. CDR1 and CDR2 (germline): LNHDA, SQIVND (reference sequence). V lost 8 bases and J lost 7; bases outside the gene matches: 15. CDR3 residues: CASGPPPGQGAREQYF. CDR3 nucleotides: TGTGCCAGTGGACCCCCCCCGGGACAGGGGGCGAGAGAGCAGTACTTC.

This chain links TRBV11-2 with TRBJ1-2; TRBD1 agrees at 9 bases. V gave up 4 bases and J gave up 3 bases; unmatched junction bases: 12. This CDR3 region has 17 residues. The germline V gene encodes CDR1 SGHAT and CDR2 FQNNGV. DNA for the CDR3: TGTGCCAGCAGCTCACTAGTTGGAAGGGACAGGGACTATGGCTACACCTTC. This sequence encodes CASSSLVGRDRDYGYTF. The variable domain in full, with the rest retrieved from reference TRBV11-2 and TRBJ1-2, is EAGVAQSPRYKIIEKRQSVAFWCNPISGHATLYWYQQILGQGPKLLIQFQNNGVVDDSQLPKDRFSAERLKGVDSTLKIQPAKLEDSAVYLCASSSLVGRDRDYGYTFGSGTRLTVV.

This clone was detected many times. The V gene is TRBV7-2, the J gene TRBJ1-5, with unresolved D. The germline V gene encodes CDR1 SGHTA and CDR2 FQGNSA. This CDR3 contains 13 residues. Deletions cut 5 bases from V and 7 bases from J, with 12 bases between. Here the CDR3 DNA reads TGTGCCAGCAGCGCCTCTAGATGGCAGCCCCAGCATTTT. Its protein product is CASSASRWQPQHF.

This clone has only a few counts. The V call is TRBV5-1, the J call TRBJ2-5; TRBD1 agrees at 9 bases. Germline V CDR1 and CDR2: SGHRS, YFSETQ. The trim removed 2 bases at V and 0 bases at J, leaving 5 bases unmatched. The CDR3 length is 16 residues. CDR3 protein: CASSFTGTGYQETQYF. In DNA form, the CDR3 reads TGCGCCAGCAGCTTTACCGGGACAGGGTACCAAGAGACCCAGTACTTC.

The V and J genes are TRBV6-6 and TRBJ2-7; 9 positions agree with TRBD1. From germline, CDR1 is MNHNY and CDR2 SVGAGI (reference sequence). This CDR3 has 12 amino acids. V trimming: 5 bases; J trimming: 6 bases; junction bases outside the gene matches: 2. CDR3 residues: CASSDRGGEQYF. Written as DNA, the CDR3 is TGTGCCAGCAGTGACAGGGGGGGCGAGCAGTACTTC.

The V gene is TRBV4-3, the J gene TRBJ1-2; TRBD1 aligns across 7 bases. This CDR3 has 14 amino acids. Germline V gives CDR1 LGHNA, CDR2 YSLEER. J gave up 7 bases and V 4 bases, and 9 bases lay outside the gene matches. CDR3 bases: TGCGCCAGCAGCCCCGGCAAGGGGGCGCTTGGCTACACCTTC. This sequence encodes CASSPGKGALGYTF.

The chain combines TRBV3-1 (or the pseudogene TRBV3-2) with TRBJ2-3; a possible D gene is TRBD2 (6 bases). Trimming shortened V by 1 base and J by 4 bases, and 12 bases separated the two germline ends. The CDR3 loop spans 15 amino acids. The germline V gene encodes CDR1 LGHDT and CDR2 YNNKEL (reference sequence). The CDR3 here is CASSQVTTRADTQYF. Here the CDR3 DNA reads TGTGCCAGCAGCCAAGTCACGACTAGGGCAGATACGCAGTATTTT.

J is TRBJ1-6 and V is TRBV6-1; tentative D call: TRBD1 (5 bases). Looked up from germline, CDR1 is MNHNS and CDR2 is SASEGT. This CDR3 contains 14 residues. Trimming pared 3 bases from V and 6 bases from J, leaving 9 bases between. CDR3 in amino acids: CASSDRALNSPLHF. The CDR3, as DNA: TGTGCCAGCAGTGACAGGGCCCTTAATTCACCCCTCCACTTT.

This rearrangement joins TRBV20-1 to TRBJ2-2, with no clear D. The CDR3 is 11 amino acids. In germline, CDR1 is DFQATT, CDR2 SNEGSKA (reference sequence). Trimming left V 4 bases short and J 7 bases short, with 7 bases between. CDR3 coding DNA: TGCAGTGCTACTTCGGGCGGGGAGCTGTTTTTT. The encoded protein is CSATSGGELFF.

The V gene is TRBV24-1, the J gene TRBJ2-5; 11 nucleotides align to TRBD1. Looked up from germline, CDR1 is KGHDR and CDR2 is SFDVKD. The J segment lost 2 bases and the V segment lost 10 bases, leaving 8 bases of the junction unmatched. The CDR3 totals 15 residues. This chain's CDR3 is CATYRGTGGQETQYF. DNA for the CDR3: TGTGCCACTTACCGGGGGACAGGGGGACAAGAGACCCAGTACTTC.

Here the CDR3 DNA reads TGTGCCAGCAGTCTAACAGCCTCCGGGACAGGGGGAGGGCATGAGCAGTTCTTC. Translated, it gives CASSLTASGTGGGHEQFF. The chain employs TRBV6-2 or TRBV6-3 and TRBJ2-1; 11 nucleotides agree with TRBD1. J gave up 8 bases and V 5 bases, and 17 bases lay outside the gene matches. The CDR3 has 18 amino acids. CDR1 and CDR2 (germline): MNHEY, SVGEGT.

The rearrangement joins TRBV6-5 to TRBJ2-7; possible D gene TRBD1, 5 bases. The CDR3 is made up of 15 amino acids. The germline gives CDR1 MNHEY, CDR2 SVGAGI. Trimming left V 10 bases short and J 6 bases short, with 25 bases between. CDR3 region: CATMNLGVMAREQYF. The DNA for the CDR3 is TGTGCCACCATGAATTTAGGGGTAATGGCACGCGAGCAGTACTTC.

The chain combines TRBV5-5 with TRBJ2-1; 7 positions agree with TRBD2. Germline V gene sequence: CDR1 SGHKS, CDR2 YYEKEE (reference sequence). The V segment lost 4 bases and the J segment 1 base; nucleotides outside the gene matches: 11. The CDR3 loop spans 17 amino acids. The CDR3 sequence is CASSPGEGTVSYNEQFF. The DNA of the CDR3 is TGTGCCAGCAGCCCGGGGGAGGGAACCGTATCCTACAATGAGCAGTTCTTC.

The chain couples TRBV28 to TRBJ1-5; D perhaps matches TRBD1 (5 bases). The germline V gene has CDR1 MDHEN and CDR2 SYDVKM. Trimming left V 6 bases short and J 1 base short, with 16 bases between. The CDR3 is 16 amino acids. In DNA, the CDR3 is TGTGCCAGCAGCCCCCACAGGACACTGAGCAATCAGCCCCAGCATTTT. Residues: CASSPHRTLSNQPQHF.